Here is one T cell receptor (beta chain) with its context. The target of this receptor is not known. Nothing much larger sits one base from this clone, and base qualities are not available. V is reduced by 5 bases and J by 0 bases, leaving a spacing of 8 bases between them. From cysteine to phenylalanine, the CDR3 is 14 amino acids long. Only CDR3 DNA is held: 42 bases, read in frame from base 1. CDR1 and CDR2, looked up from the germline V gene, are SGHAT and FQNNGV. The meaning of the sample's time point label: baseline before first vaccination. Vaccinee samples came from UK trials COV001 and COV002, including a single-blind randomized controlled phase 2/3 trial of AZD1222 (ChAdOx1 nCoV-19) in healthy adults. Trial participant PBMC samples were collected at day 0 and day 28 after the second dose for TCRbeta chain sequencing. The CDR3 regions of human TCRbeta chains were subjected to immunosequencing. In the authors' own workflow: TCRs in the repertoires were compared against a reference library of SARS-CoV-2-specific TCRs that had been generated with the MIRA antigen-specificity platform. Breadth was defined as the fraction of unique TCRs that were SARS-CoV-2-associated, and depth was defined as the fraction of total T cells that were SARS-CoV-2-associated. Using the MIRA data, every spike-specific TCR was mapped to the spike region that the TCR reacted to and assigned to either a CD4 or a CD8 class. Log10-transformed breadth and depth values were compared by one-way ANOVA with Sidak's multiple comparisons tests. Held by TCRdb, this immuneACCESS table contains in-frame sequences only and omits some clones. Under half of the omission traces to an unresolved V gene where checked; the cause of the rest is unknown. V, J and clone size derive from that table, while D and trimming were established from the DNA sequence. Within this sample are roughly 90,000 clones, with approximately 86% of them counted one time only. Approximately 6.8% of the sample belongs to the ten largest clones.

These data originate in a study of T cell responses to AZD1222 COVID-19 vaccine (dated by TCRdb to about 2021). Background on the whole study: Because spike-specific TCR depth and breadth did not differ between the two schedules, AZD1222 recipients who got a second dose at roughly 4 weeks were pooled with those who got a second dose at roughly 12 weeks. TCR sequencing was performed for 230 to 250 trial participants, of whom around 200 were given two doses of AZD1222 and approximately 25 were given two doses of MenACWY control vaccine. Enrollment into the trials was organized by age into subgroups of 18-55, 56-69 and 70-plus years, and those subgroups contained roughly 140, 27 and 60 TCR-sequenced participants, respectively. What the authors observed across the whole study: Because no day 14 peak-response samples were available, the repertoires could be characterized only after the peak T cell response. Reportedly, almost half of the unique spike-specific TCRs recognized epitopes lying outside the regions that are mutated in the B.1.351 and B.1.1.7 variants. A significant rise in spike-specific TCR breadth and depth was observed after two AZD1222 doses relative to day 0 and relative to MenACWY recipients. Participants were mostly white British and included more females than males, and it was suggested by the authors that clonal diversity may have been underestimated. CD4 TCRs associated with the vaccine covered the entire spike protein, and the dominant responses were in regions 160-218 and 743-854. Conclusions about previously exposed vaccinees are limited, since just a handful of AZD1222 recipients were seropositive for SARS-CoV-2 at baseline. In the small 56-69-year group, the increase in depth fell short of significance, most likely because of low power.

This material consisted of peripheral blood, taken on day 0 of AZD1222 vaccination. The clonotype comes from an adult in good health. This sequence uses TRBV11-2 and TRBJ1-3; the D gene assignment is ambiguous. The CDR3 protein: CASSPQISGNTIYF. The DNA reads TGTGCCAGCAGCCCTCAGATCTCTGGAAACACCATATATTTT.